In its sample, the clone carrying this T cell receptor (beta chain) was seen many times. Antigen unknown. The V gene's germline CDR1 is SGHKS and CDR2 YYEKEE (reference sequence). The CDR3 extends over 13 amino acids. The ends were cut back, 4 bases at V and 5 bases at J, with 10 bases in the middle. The data were taken from a study of T cells in Graves' hyperthyroidism and ophthalmopathy. RNA transcripts provided the source from which TCR beta CDR3 regions were amplified. The study used the HTBI primer set for a first-round RT-PCR of the TCR CDR3. TCRdb redid the calling of the multiplex PCR reads with MiXCR, one entry per CDR3 protein. The sample shows 450,000 to 700,000 distinct CDR3 sequences, roughly 50% of them seen only once. Whole-study findings and limits: Peripheral blood also featured most of the thyroid clonotypes expanded above 0.001.

The TCR sequence derives from an adult woman with Graves' disease, either hyperthyroidism or ophthalmopathy (not recorded which). J is TRBJ1-5 and V is TRBV5-5; TRBD1 might be the D (5 bases). Source material: peripheral blood or thyroid tissue (not recorded which). The CDR3 sequence: CASSLGAYQPQHF. As DNA, the CDR3 is TGTGCCAGCAGCCTCGGGGCATATCAGCCCCAGCATTTT. The entire variable domain, with the rest obtained from reference TRBV5-5 and TRBJ1-5, is as follows: DAGVTQSPTHLIKTRGQQVTLRCSPISGHKSVSWYQQVLGQGPQFIFQYYEKEERGRGNFPDRFSARQFPNYSSELNVNALLLGDSALYLCASSLGAYQPQHFGDGTRLSIL.